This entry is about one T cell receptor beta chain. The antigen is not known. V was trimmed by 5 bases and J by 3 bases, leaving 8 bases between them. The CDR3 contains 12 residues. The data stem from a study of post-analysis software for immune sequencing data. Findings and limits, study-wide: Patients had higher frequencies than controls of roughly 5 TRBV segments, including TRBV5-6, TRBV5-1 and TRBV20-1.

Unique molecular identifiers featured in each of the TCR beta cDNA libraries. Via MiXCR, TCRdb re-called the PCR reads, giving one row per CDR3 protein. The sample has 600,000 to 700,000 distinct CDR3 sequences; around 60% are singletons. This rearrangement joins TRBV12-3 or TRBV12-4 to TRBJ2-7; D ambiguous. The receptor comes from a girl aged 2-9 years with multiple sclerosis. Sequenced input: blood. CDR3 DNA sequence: TGTGCCAGCAGTGTGAACTACTACGAGCAGTACTTC. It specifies CASSVNYYEQYF.